One TCR beta chain is described in this entry. This entry belongs to a study of control samples from healthy donors and cancer patients. TCRdb's copy holds only in-frame clones and misses some; the assay was immunoSEQ multiplex PCR. The sample has tens of thousands of clones, about 88% seen once; the top ten hold approximately 40%. This TCR was recovered from a man aged 45-60 years with head and neck cancer. Specimen: PBMCs.

CDR3 sequence reads: CASSQAPTGGEYEQYF. DNA of the CDR3: TGCGCCAGCAGCCAAGCCCCTACCGGGGGCGAATACGAGCAGTACTTC. The chain joins TRBV4-1 to TRBJ2-7; D tentatively fits TRBD1 or TRBD2 (6 bases each). Germline V lookup: CDR1 MGHRA, CDR2 YSYEKL. Trimming stripped 1 base from V and 4 bases from J, with 17 bases between. The CDR3 extends over 16 amino acids.